One T cell receptor (beta chain) is described in this entry. The data are from a study of blood T cell repertoires in COVID-19. On the study more broadly: Acute and convalescent COVID-19 specimens originated in the United States, Italy and Spain.

Per the germline V gene, CDR1 is SQVTM and CDR2 is ANQGSEA. CDR3 size: 14 residues. Trimming took 4 bases from V and 4 from J; bases not matched to a gene: 7. As originally analysed: Quantification of nucleated cells was approximated via reference gene primer amplification. Some clones are missing from TCRdb's copy, which holds only in-frame ones; the method was immunoSEQ multiplex PCR. The DNA was the basis for D and trimming; V, J and clone size are from that table. The sample lists about 110,000 clones; more than 75% were seen once. The rearrangement uses TRBV29-1 and TRBJ2-3, with 8 bases identical to TRBD2. This sequence originates from a man in his forties with acute or convalescent COVID-19. The sequencing sample was made of peripheral blood. CDR3 in amino acids: CSVAPGGEADTQYF. The CDR3 DNA reads as TGCAGCGTTGCACCCGGGGGGGAGGCAGATACGCAGTATTTT.